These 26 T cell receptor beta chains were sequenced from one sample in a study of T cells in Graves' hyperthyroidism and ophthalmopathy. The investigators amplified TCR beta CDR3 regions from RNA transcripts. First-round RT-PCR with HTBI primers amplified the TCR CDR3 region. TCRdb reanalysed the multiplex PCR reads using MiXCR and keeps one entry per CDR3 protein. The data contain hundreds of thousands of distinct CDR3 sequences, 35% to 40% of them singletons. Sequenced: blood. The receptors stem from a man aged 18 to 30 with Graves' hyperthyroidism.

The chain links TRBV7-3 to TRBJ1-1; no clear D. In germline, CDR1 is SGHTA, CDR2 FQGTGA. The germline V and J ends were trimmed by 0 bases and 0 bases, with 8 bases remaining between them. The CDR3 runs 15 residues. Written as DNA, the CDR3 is TGTGCCAGCAGCTTAACCCGAGGAATGAACACTGAAGCTTTCTTT. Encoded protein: CASSLTRGMNTEAFF. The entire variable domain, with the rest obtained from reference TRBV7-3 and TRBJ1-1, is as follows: GAGVSQTPSNKVTEKGKYVELRCDPISGHTALYWYRQSLGQGPEFLIYFQGTGAADDSGLPNDRFFAVRPEGSVSTLKIQRTERGDSAVYLCASSLTRGMNTEAFFGQGTRLTVV.

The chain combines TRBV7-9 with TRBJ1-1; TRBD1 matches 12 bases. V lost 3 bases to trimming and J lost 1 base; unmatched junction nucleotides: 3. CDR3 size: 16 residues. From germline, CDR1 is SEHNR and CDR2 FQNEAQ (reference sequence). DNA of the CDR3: TGTGCCAGCAGCTTGGGGACAGGGGGCTCGAACACTGAAGCTTTCTTT. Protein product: CASSLGTGGSNTEAFF.

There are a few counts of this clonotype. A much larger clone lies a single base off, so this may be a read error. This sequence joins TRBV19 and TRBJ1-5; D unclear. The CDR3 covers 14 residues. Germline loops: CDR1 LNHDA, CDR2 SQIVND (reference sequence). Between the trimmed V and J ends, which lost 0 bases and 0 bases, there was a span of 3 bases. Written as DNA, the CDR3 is TGTGCCAGTAGTATAGAGGTTAGCAATCAGCCCCAGCATTTT. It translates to CASSIEVSNQPQHF.

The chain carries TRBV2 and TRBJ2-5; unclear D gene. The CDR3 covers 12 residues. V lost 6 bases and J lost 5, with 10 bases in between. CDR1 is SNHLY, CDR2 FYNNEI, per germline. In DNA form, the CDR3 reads TGTGCCAGCAGCGGCGACGCGGAGACCCAGTACTTC. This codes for CASSGDAETQYF.

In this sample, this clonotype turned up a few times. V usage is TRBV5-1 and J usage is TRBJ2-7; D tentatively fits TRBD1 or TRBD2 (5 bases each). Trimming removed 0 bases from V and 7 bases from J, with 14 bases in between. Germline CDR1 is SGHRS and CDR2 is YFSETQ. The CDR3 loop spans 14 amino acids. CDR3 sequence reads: CASSLGRDLGEQYF. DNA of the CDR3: TGCGCCAGCAGCTTGGGCCGGGACCTGGGGGAGCAGTACTTC.

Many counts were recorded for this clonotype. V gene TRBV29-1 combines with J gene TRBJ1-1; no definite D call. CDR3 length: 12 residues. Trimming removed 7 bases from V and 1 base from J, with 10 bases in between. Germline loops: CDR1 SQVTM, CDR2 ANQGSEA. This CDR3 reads CSALDENTEAFF. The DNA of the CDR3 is TGCAGCGCCCTGGACGAGAACACTGAAGCTTTCTTT.

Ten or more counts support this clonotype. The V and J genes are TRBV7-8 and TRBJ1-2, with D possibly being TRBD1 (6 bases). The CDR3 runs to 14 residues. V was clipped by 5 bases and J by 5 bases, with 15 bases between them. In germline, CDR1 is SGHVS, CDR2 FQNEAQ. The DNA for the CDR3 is TGTGCCAGCAGCCCTAGGGGGGGAGGATATGGCTACACCTTC. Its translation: CASSPRGGGYGYTF.

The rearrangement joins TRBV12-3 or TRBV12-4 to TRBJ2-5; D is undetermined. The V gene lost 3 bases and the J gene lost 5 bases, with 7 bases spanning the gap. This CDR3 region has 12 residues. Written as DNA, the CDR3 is TGTGCCAGCAGTTTTGTCGGGGAGACCCAGTACTTC. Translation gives CASSFVGETQYF.

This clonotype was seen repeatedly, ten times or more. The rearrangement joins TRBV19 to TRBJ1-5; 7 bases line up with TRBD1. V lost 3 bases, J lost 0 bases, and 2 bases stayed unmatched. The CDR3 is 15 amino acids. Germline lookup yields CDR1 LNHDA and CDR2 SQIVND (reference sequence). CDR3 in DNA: TGTGCCAGTAGTATTCAGGGGGGTAGCAATCAGCCCCAGCATTTT. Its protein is CASSIQGGSNQPQHF.

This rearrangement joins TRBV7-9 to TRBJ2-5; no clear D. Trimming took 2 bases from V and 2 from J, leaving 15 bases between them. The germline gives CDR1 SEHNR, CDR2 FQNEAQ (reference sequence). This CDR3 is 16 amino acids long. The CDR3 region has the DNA TGTGCCAGCAGCTTAATCCCGTCGGGCACACAAGAGACCCAGTACTTC. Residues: CASSLIPSGTQETQYF. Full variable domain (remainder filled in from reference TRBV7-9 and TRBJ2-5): DTGVSQNPRHKITKRGQNVTFRCDPISEHNRLYWYRQTLGQGPEFLTYFQNEAQLEKSRLLSDRFSAERPKGSFSTLEIQRTEQGDSAMYLCASSLIPSGTQETQYFGPGTRLLVL.

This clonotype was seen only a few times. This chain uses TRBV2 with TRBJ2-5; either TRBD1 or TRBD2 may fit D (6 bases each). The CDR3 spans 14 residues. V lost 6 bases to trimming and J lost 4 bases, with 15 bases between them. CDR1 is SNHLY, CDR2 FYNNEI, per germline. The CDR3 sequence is CASRGGQSGETQYF. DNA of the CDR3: TGTGCCAGCAGGGGGGGCCAATCGGGAGAGACCCAGTACTTC.

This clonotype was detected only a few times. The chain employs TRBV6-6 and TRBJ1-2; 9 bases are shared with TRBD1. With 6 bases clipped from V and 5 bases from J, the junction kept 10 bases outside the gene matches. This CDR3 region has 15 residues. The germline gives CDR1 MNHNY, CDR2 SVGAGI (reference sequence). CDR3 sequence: CASRLQPGQGYGYTF. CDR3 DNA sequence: TGTGCCAGCAGACTTCAGCCGGGACAGGGATATGGCTACACCTTC.

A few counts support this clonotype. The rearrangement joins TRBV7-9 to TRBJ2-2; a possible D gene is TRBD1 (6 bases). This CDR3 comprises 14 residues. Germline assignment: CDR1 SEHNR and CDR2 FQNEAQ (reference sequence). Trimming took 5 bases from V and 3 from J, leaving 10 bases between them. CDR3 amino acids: CASSVQGYTGELFF. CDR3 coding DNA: TGTGCCAGCAGCGTACAGGGTTACACCGGGGAGCTGTTTTTT.

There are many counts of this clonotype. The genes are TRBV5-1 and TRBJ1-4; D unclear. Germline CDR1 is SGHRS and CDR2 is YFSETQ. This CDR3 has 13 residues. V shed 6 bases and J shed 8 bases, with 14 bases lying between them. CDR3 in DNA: TGCGCCAGCACCGCTGCCCTGGGCGAAAAACTGTTTTTT. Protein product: CASTAALGEKLFF.

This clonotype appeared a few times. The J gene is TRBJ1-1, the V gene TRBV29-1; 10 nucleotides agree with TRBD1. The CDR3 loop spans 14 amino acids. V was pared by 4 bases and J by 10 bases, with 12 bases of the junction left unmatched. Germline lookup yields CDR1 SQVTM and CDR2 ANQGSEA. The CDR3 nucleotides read TGCAGCGTTGGGCCGGGACAGGGGTCGATGGGAGCTTTCTTT. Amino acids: CSVGPGQGSMGAFF.

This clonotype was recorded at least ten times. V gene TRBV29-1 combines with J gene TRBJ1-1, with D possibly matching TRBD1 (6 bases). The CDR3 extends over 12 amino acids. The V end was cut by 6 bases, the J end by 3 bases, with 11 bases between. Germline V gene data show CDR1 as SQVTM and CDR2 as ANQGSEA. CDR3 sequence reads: CSVQGMDTEAFF. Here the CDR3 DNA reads TGCAGCGTCCAGGGGATGGACACTGAAGCTTTCTTT.

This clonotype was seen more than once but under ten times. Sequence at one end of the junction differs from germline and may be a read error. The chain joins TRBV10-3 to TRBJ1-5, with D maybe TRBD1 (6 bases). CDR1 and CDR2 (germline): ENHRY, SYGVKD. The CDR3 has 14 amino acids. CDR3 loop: CASSADSSYQPQHF. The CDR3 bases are TGTGCCAGCAGTGCGGACAGCTCCTATCAGCCCCAGCATTTT.

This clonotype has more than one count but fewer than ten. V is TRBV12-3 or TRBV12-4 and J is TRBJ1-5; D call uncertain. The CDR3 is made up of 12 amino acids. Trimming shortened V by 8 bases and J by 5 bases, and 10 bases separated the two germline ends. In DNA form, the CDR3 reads TGTGCCAGCTCTTCTAACTATCAGCCCCAGCATTTT. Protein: CASSSNYQPQHF.

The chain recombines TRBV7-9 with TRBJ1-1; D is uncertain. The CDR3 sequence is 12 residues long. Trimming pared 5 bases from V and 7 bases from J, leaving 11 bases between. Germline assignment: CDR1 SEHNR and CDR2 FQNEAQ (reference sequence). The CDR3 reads CASSHPSGEAFF. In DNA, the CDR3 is TGTGCCAGCAGCCACCCCTCCGGTGAAGCTTTCTTT.

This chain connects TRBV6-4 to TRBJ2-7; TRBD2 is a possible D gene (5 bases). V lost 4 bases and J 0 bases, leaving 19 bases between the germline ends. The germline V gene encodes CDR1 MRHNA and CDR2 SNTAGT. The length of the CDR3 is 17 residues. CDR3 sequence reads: CASSARGGGQDSYEQYF. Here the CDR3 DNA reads TGTGCCAGCAGTGCTAGAGGCGGCGGGCAGGACTCCTACGAGCAGTACTTC.

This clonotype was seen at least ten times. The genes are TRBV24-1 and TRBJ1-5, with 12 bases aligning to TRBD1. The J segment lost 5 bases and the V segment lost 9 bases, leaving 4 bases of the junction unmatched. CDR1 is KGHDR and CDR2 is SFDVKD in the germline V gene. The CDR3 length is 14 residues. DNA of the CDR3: TGTGCCACCCGGGACAGGGGGCTCCATCAGCCCCAGCATTTT. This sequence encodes CATRDRGLHQPQHF.

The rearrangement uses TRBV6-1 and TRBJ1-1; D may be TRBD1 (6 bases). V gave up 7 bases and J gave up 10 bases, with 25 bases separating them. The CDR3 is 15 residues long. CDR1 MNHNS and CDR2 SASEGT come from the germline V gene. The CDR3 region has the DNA TGTGCCAGCACCCCGACAGGTCAGGTTTTAAAGGGAGCTTTCTTT. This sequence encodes CASTPTGQVLKGAFF.

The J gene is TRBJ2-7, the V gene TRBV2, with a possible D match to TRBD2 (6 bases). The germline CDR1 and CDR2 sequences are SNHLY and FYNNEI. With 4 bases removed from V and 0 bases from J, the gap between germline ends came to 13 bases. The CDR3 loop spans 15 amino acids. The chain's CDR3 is CASSVRDSDSYEQYF. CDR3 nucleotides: TGTGCCAGCAGTGTCCGGGACTCAGACTCCTACGAGCAGTACTTC.

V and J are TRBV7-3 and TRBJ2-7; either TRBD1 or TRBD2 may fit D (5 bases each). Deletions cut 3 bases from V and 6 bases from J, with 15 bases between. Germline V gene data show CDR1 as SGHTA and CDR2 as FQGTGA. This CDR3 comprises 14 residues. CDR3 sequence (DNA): TGTGCCAGCAGCTTCCGGGACGGTTCGGGCGAGCAGTACTTC. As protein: CASSFRDGSGEQYF.

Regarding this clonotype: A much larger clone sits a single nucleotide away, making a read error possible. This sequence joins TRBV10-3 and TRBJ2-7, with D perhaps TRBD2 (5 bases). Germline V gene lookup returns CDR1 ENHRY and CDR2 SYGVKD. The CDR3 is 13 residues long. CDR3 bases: TGTGCCCCCCGGGATAGCTGGTTTTGTGGGCAGTGCTTC. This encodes CAPRDSWFCGQCF.

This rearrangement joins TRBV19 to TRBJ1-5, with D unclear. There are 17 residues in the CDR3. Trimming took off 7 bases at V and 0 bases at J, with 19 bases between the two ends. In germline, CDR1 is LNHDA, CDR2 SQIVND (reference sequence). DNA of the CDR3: TGTGCCAGTACCCAAGGAACCCGCGCGGATAGCAATCAGCCCCAGCATTTT. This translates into CASTQGTRADSNQPQHF.